This T cell receptor (beta chain) came from a study of shared clonotypes between healthy human individuals. Study overall: The study enrolled a couple of women and three men aged 18 to 49.

The input for sorted-subset replicate PCRs was around 200 ng DNA, 30,000 or so T cell genomes. Study processing details: Quality scores were absent from the junction-only immunoSEQ sequences, so filtering differed. Sequencing was performed with immunoSEQ multiplex PCR; in TCRdb, only in-frame clones are kept and a portion is missing. Clone size and V and J calls were adopted from that table, with D and trimming inferred from the DNA. The table records around 2.1 million clones, 93% of them present only once. As concerns this clone: Its antigen is not identified. Other DNA sequences in the same sample also yield this CDR3.

Study observations and caveats: Naive subsets generally had larger estimated richness than memory subsets.

Only CD45RO-negative cells positively selected for CCR7 counted as naive CD8 cells, so terminally differentiated effector memory CD45RA+ cells were excluded. Deletions cut 4 bases from V and 2 bases from J, with 10 bases between. Germline CDR1 reads SGHDT; CDR2 reads YYEEEE. The CDR3 has 13 amino acids. The sequenced sample was naive CD8+ T cells from PBMCs. The gene calls are TRBV5-6 and TRBJ2-7; D perhaps matches TRBD2 (5 bases). The receptor comes from a man in his late teens or twenties in good health. Some clones in this sample may be carry-over from other donors' samples. CDR3 protein: CASSPTGTYEQYF. DNA of the CDR3: TGTGCCAGCAGCCCAACCGGGACCTACGAGCAGTACTTC.